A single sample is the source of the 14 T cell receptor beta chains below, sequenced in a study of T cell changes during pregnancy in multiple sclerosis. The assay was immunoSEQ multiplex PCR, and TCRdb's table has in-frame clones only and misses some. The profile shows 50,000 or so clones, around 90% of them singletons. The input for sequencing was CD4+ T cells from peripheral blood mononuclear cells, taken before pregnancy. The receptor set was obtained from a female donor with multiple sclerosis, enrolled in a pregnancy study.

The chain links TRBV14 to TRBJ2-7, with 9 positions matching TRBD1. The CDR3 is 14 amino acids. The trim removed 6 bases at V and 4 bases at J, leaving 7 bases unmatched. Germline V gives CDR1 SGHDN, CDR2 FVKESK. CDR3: CASRPTGGSYEQYF. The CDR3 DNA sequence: TGTGCCAGCAGACCCACAGGGGGCTCGTACGAGCAGTACTTC.

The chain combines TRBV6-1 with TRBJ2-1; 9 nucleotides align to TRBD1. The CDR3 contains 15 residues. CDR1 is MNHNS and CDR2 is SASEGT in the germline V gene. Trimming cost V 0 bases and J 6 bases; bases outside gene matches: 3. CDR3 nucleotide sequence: TGTGCCAGCAGTGAAGCGGGGACAGGGAGCAATGAGCAGTTCTTC. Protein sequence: CASSEAGTGSNEQFF.

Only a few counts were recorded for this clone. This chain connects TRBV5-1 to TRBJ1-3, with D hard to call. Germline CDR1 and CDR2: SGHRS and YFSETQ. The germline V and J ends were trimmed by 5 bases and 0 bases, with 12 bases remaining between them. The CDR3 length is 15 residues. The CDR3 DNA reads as TGCGCCAGCAGTTACGCGTCGAGCTCTGGAAACACCATATATTTT. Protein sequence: CASSYASSSGNTIYF.

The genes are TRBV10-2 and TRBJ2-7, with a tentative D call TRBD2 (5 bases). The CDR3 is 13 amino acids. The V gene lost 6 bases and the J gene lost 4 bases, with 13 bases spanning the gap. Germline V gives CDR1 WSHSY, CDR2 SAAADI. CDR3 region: CASRAILAYEQYF. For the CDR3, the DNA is TGCGCCAGCAGGGCTATATTAGCGTACGAGCAGTACTTC.

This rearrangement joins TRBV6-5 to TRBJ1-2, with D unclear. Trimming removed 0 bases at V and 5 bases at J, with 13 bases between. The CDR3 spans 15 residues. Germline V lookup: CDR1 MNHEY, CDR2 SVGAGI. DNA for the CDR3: TGTGCCAGCAGTTACTCGATGTACGTAGAATATGGCTACACCTTC. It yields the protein CASSYSMYVEYGYTF.

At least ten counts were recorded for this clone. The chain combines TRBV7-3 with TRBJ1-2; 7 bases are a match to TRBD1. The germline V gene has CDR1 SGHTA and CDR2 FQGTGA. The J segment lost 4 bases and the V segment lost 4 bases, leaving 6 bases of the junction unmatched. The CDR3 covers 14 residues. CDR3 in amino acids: CASSSGQRPYGYTF. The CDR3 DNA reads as TGTGCCAGCAGCTCGGGACAGAGACCCTATGGCTACACCTTC.

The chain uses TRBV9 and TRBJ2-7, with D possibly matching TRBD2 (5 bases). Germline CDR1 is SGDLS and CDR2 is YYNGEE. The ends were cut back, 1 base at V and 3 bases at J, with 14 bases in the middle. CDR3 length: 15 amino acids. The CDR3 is CASSVQLVRFYEQYF. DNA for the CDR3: TGTGCCAGCAGCGTACAACTAGTTAGGTTCTACGAGCAGTACTTC. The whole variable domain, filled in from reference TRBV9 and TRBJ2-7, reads DSGVTQTPKHLITATGQRVTLRCSPRSGDLSVYWYQQSLDQGLQFLIQYYNGEERAKGNILERFSAQQFPDLHSELNLSSLELGDSALYFCASSVQLVRFYEQYFGPGTRLTVT.

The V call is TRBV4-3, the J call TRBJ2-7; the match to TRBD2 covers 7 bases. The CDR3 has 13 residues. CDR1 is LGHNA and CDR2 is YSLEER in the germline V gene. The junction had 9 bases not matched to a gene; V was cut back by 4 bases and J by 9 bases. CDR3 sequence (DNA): TGCGCCAGCAGCCCCACCAGCGGGGTGGCGCAGTACTTC. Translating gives CASSPTSGVAQYF.

In DNA, the CDR3 is TGCGCCAGCAGCTTCGGTTTGACTAGCGGGGGGGCGGGTCGAGAGACCCAGTACTTC. It specifies CASSFGLTSGGAGRETQYF. This chain connects TRBV5-1 to TRBJ2-5; 14 bases map to TRBD2. CDR3 size: 19 residues. CDR1 is SGHRS and CDR2 is YFSETQ in the germline V gene. V was pared by 2 bases and J by 4 bases, with 13 bases of the junction left unmatched. The variable domain in full, with the rest retrieved from reference TRBV5-1 and TRBJ2-5, is KAGVTQTPRYLIKTRGQQVTLSCSPISGHRSVSWYQQTPGQGLQFLFEYFSETQRNKGNFPGRFSGRQFSNSRSEMNVSTLELGDSALYLCASSFGLTSGGAGRETQYFGPGTRLLVL.

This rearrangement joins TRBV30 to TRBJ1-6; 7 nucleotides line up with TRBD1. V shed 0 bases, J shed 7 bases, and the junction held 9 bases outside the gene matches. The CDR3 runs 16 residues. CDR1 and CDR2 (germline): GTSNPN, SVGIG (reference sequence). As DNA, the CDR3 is TGTGCCTGGAGTGTACGACAGGGAGGCCAGAATTCACCCCTCCACTTT. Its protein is CAWSVRQGGQNSPLHF.

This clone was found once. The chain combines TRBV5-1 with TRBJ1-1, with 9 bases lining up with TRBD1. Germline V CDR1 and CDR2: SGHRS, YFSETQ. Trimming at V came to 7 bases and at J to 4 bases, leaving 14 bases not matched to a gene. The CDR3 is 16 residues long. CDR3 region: CASALTGGGIGTEAFF. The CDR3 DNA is TGCGCCAGCGCACTCACAGGGGGCGGAATCGGCACTGAAGCTTTCTTT.

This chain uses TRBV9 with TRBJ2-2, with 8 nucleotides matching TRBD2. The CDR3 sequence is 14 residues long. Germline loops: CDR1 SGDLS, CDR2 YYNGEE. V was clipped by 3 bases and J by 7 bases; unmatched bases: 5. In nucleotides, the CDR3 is TGTGCCAGCAGCGAGACTAGCGCGGACGGGGAGCTGTTTTTT. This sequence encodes CASSETSADGELFF.

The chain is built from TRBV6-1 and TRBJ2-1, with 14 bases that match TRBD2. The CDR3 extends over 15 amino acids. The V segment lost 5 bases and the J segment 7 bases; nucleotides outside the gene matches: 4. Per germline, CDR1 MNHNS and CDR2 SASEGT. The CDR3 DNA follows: TGTGCCAGCAGTAAAGGACTAGCGGGAGGAAATGAGCAGTTCTTC. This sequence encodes CASSKGLAGGNEQFF.

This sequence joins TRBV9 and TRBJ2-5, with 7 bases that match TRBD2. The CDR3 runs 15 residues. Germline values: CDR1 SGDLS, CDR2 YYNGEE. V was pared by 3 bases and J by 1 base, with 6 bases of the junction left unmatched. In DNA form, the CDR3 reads TGTGCCAGCAGCGATAGGGGACTACTCCAAGAGACCCAGTACTTC. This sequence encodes CASSDRGLLQETQYF.